Listed below are T cell receptor beta chains from one sample, sequenced in a study of T cell responses to AZD1222 COVID-19 vaccine. The table came from immunoSEQ multiplex PCR; TCRdb's copy has only in-frame clones and leaves some out. The sample contains approximately 110,000 clones, roughly nine tenths of which appear only once. This sample comprised peripheral blood, obtained on day 0 of AZD1222 vaccination. The receptors here all came from an adult in good health. CDR3s include the opening cysteine and the closing phenylalanine or tryptophan. A D gene is named only where the DNA matches it firmly. Expanded clones get a size class; other rows say once, few or many, or leave the size out.

j_call | clone_size | d_call | v_call | cdr3_nt | cdr3_aa
TRBJ2-7 | - | - | TRBV6-2/TRBV6-3 | TGTGCCAGCAGTCTAGCGAACGCCTACGAGCAGTACTTC | CASSLANAYEQYF
TRBJ1-2 | - | - | TRBV7-9 | TGTGCCAGCAGCTTAGCCGCGGTGTACGGCTACACCTTC | CASSLAAVYGYTF
TRBJ1-1 | - | TRBD1 | TRBV10-3 | TGTGCCATCAGTGGGACAGGGAACACTGAAGCTTTCTTT | CAISGTGNTEAFF
TRBJ1-4 | - | - | TRBV5-5 | TGTGCCAGCAGCTTGGCCCATCTTGAAAAACTGTTTTTT | CASSLAHLEKLFF
TRBJ1-2 | - | - | TRBV24-1 | TGTGCCAGCTCGCGGGGGCCGGACTATGGCTACACCTTC | CASSRGPDYGYTF
TRBJ2-1 | once | - | TRBV11-3 | TGTGCCAGCAGCTTAGACGCCAGGGTCGGATTCGGTACAATGGTGCAGTTCTTC | CASSLDARVGFGTMVQFF
TRBJ2-7 | - | - | TRBV7-2 | TGTGCCAGCAGCTTAGCGACAGGCGCTTACGAGCAGTACTTC | CASSLATGAYEQYF
TRBJ2-7 | - | TRBD1 | TRBV7-9 | TGTGCCAGCAGCCCCAACCCCGGGACAGGCTCCTACGAGCAGTACTTC | CASSPNPGTGSYEQYF
TRBJ1-2 | - | TRBD1 | TRBV19 | TGTGCCAGTAGTATAGAGCCAGGGGGACCTGGCTACACCTTC | CASSIEPGGPGYTF
TRBJ2-7 | once | - | TRBV6-5 | TGTGCCAGCAGTAGGGAGGAGGGACCCTACGAGCAGTACTTC | CASSREEGPYEQYF
TRBJ2-7 | - | TRBD2 | TRBV6-2/TRBV6-3 | TGTGCCAGCAGCCTTGGGACTAGCGCTTACGAGCAGTACTTC | CASSLGTSAYEQYF
TRBJ1-5 | - | - | TRBV5-1 | TGCGCCAGCAGCTTGGAACCGGGACCCAAGGAGGAACAGCCCCAGCATTTT | CASSLEPGPKEEQPQHF
TRBJ1-2 | - | TRBD1 | TRBV19 | TGTGCCAGTAGTAGAAAGCCCGGGACAGGGAACTATGGCTACACCTTC | CASSRKPGTGNYGYTF
TRBJ1-6 | - | TRBD1 | TRBV9 | TGTGCCAGCAGCTCGGGACAGTACTATAATTCACCCCTCCACTTT | CASSSGQYYNSPLHF
TRBJ2-7 | - | TRBD2 | TRBV13 | TGTGCCAGCAGCTTATGGTCGGGAGGCAGCTCCTACGAGCAGTACTTC | CASSLWSGGSSYEQYF
TRBJ2-7 | - | - | TRBV4-2 | TGTGCCAGCAGCCAAGCCCTTGGGGGAGAGCAGTACTTC | CASSQALGGEQYF
TRBJ2-7 | few | - | TRBV11-1 | TGTGCCAGCAGCATCCACGAGGGGGGCATCTACGAGCAGTACTTC | CASSIHEGGIYEQYF
TRBJ2-7 | few | TRBD2 | TRBV11-3 | TGTGCCAGCAGCTTCCTAGCGGGGGCCCTCTACGAGCAGTACTTC | CASSFLAGALYEQYF